A selection of T cell receptor beta chains follows, all from one sample in a study of blood T cell repertoires in COVID-19. TCRdb's table, derived via immunoSEQ multiplex PCR, lists solely in-frame clones and lacks some. Here the sample spans 95,000 to 150,000 clones, 55% to 70% being singletons. The sequenced sample was peripheral blood. These receptor sequences come from a woman aged 65 to 85 with acute or convalescent COVID-19. Each CDR3 is given with its conserved first and last residue. Each record gives: D gene, clone size, J gene, V gene, CDR3 protein, CDR3 DNA. A D gene is named only where the DNA matches it firmly. Clone size is not always given. Where it is, it says once, few, many or a class for expanded clones.

d_gene: -; abundance: -; j_gene: TRBJ2-3; v_gene: TRBV5-6; CDR3aa: CASTYSRLRGKGSTDTQYF; CDR3nt: TGTGCCAGCACCTATTCGCGACTGAGAGGGAAGGGTAGCACAGATACGCAGTATTTT
d_gene: -; abundance: once; j_gene: TRBJ2-1; v_gene: TRBV5-4; CDR3aa: CASSLVTGTVNEQFF; CDR3nt: TGTGCCAGCAGCTTGGTGACGGGGACTGTCAATGAGCAGTTCTTC
d_gene: -; abundance: -; j_gene: TRBJ2-3; v_gene: TRBV5-1; CDR3aa: CASSLQGTDTQYF; CDR3nt: TGCGCCAGCAGCCTCCAGGGGACAGATACGCAGTATTTT
d_gene: -; abundance: few; j_gene: TRBJ2-3; v_gene: TRBV9; CDR3aa: CASSRYLGASTDTQYF; CDR3nt: TGTGCCAGCAGCCGCTATTTGGGCGCCAGCACAGATACGCAGTATTTT
d_gene: -; abundance: -; j_gene: TRBJ2-7; v_gene: TRBV7-9; CDR3aa: CASSLGTSEQYF; CDR3nt: TGTGCCAGCAGCTTAGGCACTAGCGAGCAGTACTTC
d_gene: -; abundance: -; j_gene: TRBJ2-5; v_gene: TRBV5-4; CDR3aa: CASSLVSQETQYF; CDR3nt: TGTGCCAGCAGCTTGGTGAGCCAAGAGACCCAGTACTTC
d_gene: TRBD1; abundance: -; j_gene: TRBJ2-3; v_gene: TRBV5-8; CDR3aa: CASSLAGGSSTDTQYF; CDR3nt: TGTGCCAGCAGCTTGGCAGGGGGCTCGTCGACAGATACGCAGTATTTT
d_gene: TRBD1; abundance: -; j_gene: TRBJ1-2; v_gene: TRBV15; CDR3aa: CATSRDQGDGYTF; CDR3nt: TGTGCCACCAGCAGAGACCAGGGGGATGGCTACACCTTC
d_gene: -; abundance: -; j_gene: TRBJ1-5; v_gene: TRBV6-1; CDR3aa: CASSPQGSQPQHF; CDR3nt: TGTGCCAGCAGTCCACAGGGTTCCCAGCCCCAGCATTTT
d_gene: TRBD1; abundance: -; j_gene: TRBJ2-1; v_gene: TRBV28; CDR3aa: CASSDRDRAYNEQFF; CDR3nt: TGTGCCAGCAGTGACCGGGACAGGGCCTACAATGAGCAGTTCTTC
d_gene: -; abundance: -; j_gene: TRBJ2-2; v_gene: TRBV19; CDR3aa: CASIQSGNTGELFF; CDR3nt: TGTGCCAGTATCCAATCAGGGAACACCGGGGAGCTGTTTTTT
d_gene: TRBD1; abundance: -; j_gene: TRBJ1-1; v_gene: TRBV7-9; CDR3aa: CASSSDQGVKNTEAFF; CDR3nt: TGTGCCAGCAGCTCCGATCAGGGGGTGAAGAACACTGAAGCTTTCTTT
d_gene: -; abundance: -; j_gene: TRBJ1-1; v_gene: TRBV7-3; CDR3aa: CASSLTGGMNTEAFF; CDR3nt: TGTGCCAGCAGCTTAACGGGGGGAATGAACACTGAAGCTTTCTTT
d_gene: TRBD2; abundance: -; j_gene: TRBJ2-1; v_gene: TRBV18; CDR3aa: CASSLIAGGGDEQFF; CDR3nt: TGTGCCAGCTCACTCATAGCGGGAGGCGGCGATGAGCAGTTCTTC
d_gene: TRBD2; abundance: -; j_gene: TRBJ2-3; v_gene: TRBV7-2; CDR3aa: CASSSRLAGPTDTQYF; CDR3nt: TGTGCCAGCAGCTCGCGACTAGCGGGACCCACAGATACGCAGTATTTT
d_gene: -; abundance: many; j_gene: TRBJ1-2; v_gene: TRBV19; CDR3aa: CASGSGFYGYTF; CDR3nt: TGTGCCAGTGGTAGTGGCTTCTATGGCTACACCTTC
d_gene: -; abundance: -; j_gene: TRBJ1-4; v_gene: TRBV11-2; CDR3aa: CASSLVRQGEKLFF; CDR3nt: TGTGCCAGCAGCTTAGTCCGGCAGGGAGAAAAACTGTTTTTT
d_gene: -; abundance: few; j_gene: TRBJ2-7; v_gene: TRBV12-3/TRBV12-4; CDR3aa: CASSLRGGYEQYF; CDR3nt: TGTGCCAGCAGTTTAAGGGGGGGCTACGAGCAGTACTTC
d_gene: TRBD1; abundance: -; j_gene: TRBJ2-3; v_gene: TRBV10-3; CDR3aa: CAISEWQGAADTQYF; CDR3nt: TGTGCCATCAGTGAGTGGCAGGGGGCCGCAGATACGCAGTATTTT
d_gene: -; abundance: many; j_gene: TRBJ2-3; v_gene: TRBV18; CDR3aa: CASSSKLTDTDTQYF; CDR3nt: TGTGCCAGCTCATCCAAGCTGACAGACACAGATACGCAGTATTTT
d_gene: -; abundance: once; j_gene: TRBJ1-2; v_gene: TRBV7-2; CDR3aa: CASSLDITERGGYTF; CDR3nt: TGTGCCAGCAGCTTAGATATAACGGAACGGGGTGGCTACACCTTC
d_gene: -; abundance: -; j_gene: TRBJ1-2; v_gene: TRBV7-9; CDR3aa: CASSLGAQGSGYTF; CDR3nt: TGTGCCAGCAGCTTAGGGGCCCAGGGCTCGGGCTACACCTTC
d_gene: -; abundance: -; j_gene: TRBJ2-5; v_gene: TRBV15; CDR3aa: CATRGPAAQETQYF; CDR3nt: TGTGCCACCAGAGGGCCAGCGGCGCAAGAGACCCAGTACTTC
d_gene: -; abundance: -; j_gene: TRBJ2-2; v_gene: TRBV4-2; CDR3aa: CASSQDMGAGELFF; CDR3nt: TGTGCCAGCAGCCAAGATATGGGAGCCGGGGAGCTGTTTTTT
d_gene: TRBD1; abundance: -; j_gene: TRBJ1-5; v_gene: TRBV5-1; CDR3aa: CASSLGDSANQPQHF; CDR3nt: TGCGCCAGCAGCTTGGGGGACAGCGCAAATCAGCCCCAGCATTTT
d_gene: TRBD1; abundance: -; j_gene: TRBJ2-1; v_gene: TRBV19; CDR3aa: CASRTTGGPRLRDNEQFF; CDR3nt: TGTGCCAGTAGAACGACAGGGGGACCTCGCTTAAGGGACAATGAGCAGTTCTTC
d_gene: -; abundance: once; j_gene: TRBJ1-2; v_gene: TRBV5-8; CDR3aa: CASSQVNYGYTF; CDR3nt: TGTGCCAGCTCACAGGTTAACTATGGCTACACCTTC
d_gene: -; abundance: -; j_gene: TRBJ2-7; v_gene: TRBV24-1; CDR3aa: CATLSRLVEQYF; CDR3nt: TGTGCCACACTTTCCAGGCTCGTGGAGCAGTACTTC
d_gene: TRBD2; abundance: -; j_gene: TRBJ2-5; v_gene: TRBV7-9; CDR3aa: CASSLGLAGTQETQYF; CDR3nt: TGTGCCAGCAGCTTAGGGCTAGCGGGGACCCAAGAGACCCAGTACTTC
d_gene: TRBD2; abundance: -; j_gene: TRBJ2-7; v_gene: TRBV5-1; CDR3aa: CASSLGGSGNRGYEQYF; CDR3nt: TGCGCCAGCAGCTTGGGTGGTAGCGGGAACCGTGGGTACGAGCAGTACTTC
d_gene: TRBD1; abundance: -; j_gene: TRBJ1-2; v_gene: TRBV5-4; CDR3aa: CASSSQGAHGYTF; CDR3nt: TGTGCCAGCAGCTCACAGGGGGCGCACGGCTACACCTTC
d_gene: -; abundance: -; j_gene: TRBJ2-3; v_gene: TRBV3-1/TRBV3-2; CDR3aa: CASSQRVPQRGTLVDTQYF; CDR3nt: TGTGCCAGCAGCCAGCGTGTACCTCAACGGGGGACTCTGGTGGATACGCAGTATTTT
d_gene: TRBD1; abundance: -; j_gene: TRBJ2-5; v_gene: TRBV5-8; CDR3aa: CASRRQGGRETQYF; CDR3nt: TGTGCCAGCAGGCGACAGGGTGGTAGGGAGACCCAGTACTTC